Presented here are 3 T cell receptor beta chains from one specimen sequenced in a study of vaccination effects on CD4 cells after COVID-19. Libraries were prepared by immunoSEQ multiplex PCR; TCRdb keeps only in-frame clonotypes and omits some of them. The sample yields roughly 17,000 clones, around 76% seen once. No antigen has been identified for these receptors. Using viral peptide pools, the ViraFEST assay grew out antigen-specific CD4+ T cells prior to sequencing. Following an approximately 10-day culture, CD4+ T cells were purified. By PCR, the person was confirmed to have had SARS-CoV-2 infection between March and December 2020. This material consisted of CD4+ T cells from PBMCs cultured with SARS-CoV-2 spike peptides, taken before COVID-19 vaccination. Receptors originate from a human donor who had a prior SARS-CoV-2 infection.

The V call is TRBV5-1, the J call TRBJ1-4, with 7 bases lining up with TRBD1. The CDR3 is made up of 14 amino acids. CDR1 is SGHRS and CDR2 is YFSETQ in the germline V gene. V lost 3 bases and J lost 8; bases outside the gene matches: 7. The CDR3 DNA follows: TGCGCCAGCAGCTCCGGGACAGCGGAAGAAAAACTGTTTTTT. Encoded protein: CASSSGTAEEKLFF.

This clone was picked up a small number of times. This chain joins TRBV2 and TRBJ2-7, with a weak D call TRBD1 (7 bases). The germline gives CDR1 SNHLY, CDR2 FYNNEI. The CDR3 length is 15 residues. The V gene lost 3 bases and the J gene lost 5 bases, with 17 bases spanning the gap. The CDR3, as DNA: TGTGCCAGCAGTGATTGGGCAGGGGGGAAAAACGAGCAGTACTTC. Translated, it gives CASSDWAGGKNEQYF.

CDR3 protein: CASSPPRERDEQYF. DNA of the CDR3: TGTGCCAGCTCACCGCCCCGGGAGCGCGACGAGCAGTACTTC. This chain joins TRBV18 and TRBJ2-7; a weak D match, TRBD2 (6 bases). CDR1 and CDR2 from the germline V gene are KGHSH and LQKENI. V was trimmed by 3 bases and J by 5 bases, leaving 14 bases between them. The CDR3 totals 14 residues. The whole variable domain, filled in from reference TRBV18 and TRBJ2-7, reads NAGVMQNPRHLVRRRGQEARLRCSPMKGHSHVYWYRQLPEEGLKFMVYLQKENIIDESGMPKERFSAEFPKEGPSILRIQQVVRGDSAAYFCASSPPRERDEQYFGPGTRLTVT.